The next 5 T cell receptor beta chains were all read from a single sample in a study of Graves' ophthalmopathy and Graves' hyperthyroidism. The sequenced template was RNA, covering the TCR beta CDR3 region. After a first-round RT-PCR with HTBI primers, a second-round multiplex PCR was run. TCRdb reprocessed the multiplex PCR reads via MiXCR and lists one record per CDR3 protein. The table includes under 800,000 distinct CDR3 sequences, over 20% detected once. Input material: peripheral blood. These receptors originate from a woman younger than 30 with stable Graves' hyperthyroidism. Some clones in this sample may be carry-over from other donors' samples.

The J gene is TRBJ1-6, the V gene TRBV4-1, with D hard to call. The CDR3 runs 16 residues. The germline CDR1 and CDR2 sequences are MGHRA and YSYEKL. With 0 bases removed from V and 6 bases from J, the gap between germline ends came to 12 bases. Written as DNA, the CDR3 is TGCGCCAGCAGCCAAGACGGCGGGTTTGGTAATTCACCCCTCCACTTT. Translated, it gives CASSQDGGFGNSPLHF.

Comments on this clonotype: Sequence at one end of the junction differs from germline and may be a read error. J is TRBJ1-1 and V is TRBV28; D unclear. Per the germline V gene, CDR1 is MDHEN and CDR2 is SYDVKM. The CDR3 is made up of 12 amino acids. The CDR3 sequence is CASSLRNTEACF. For the CDR3, the DNA is TGTGCCAGCAGTTTAAGGAACACTGAAGCTTGCTTT.

The V and J genes are TRBV27 and TRBJ2-7; 7 bases agree with TRBD1. Germline values: CDR1 MNHEY, CDR2 SMNVEV (reference sequence). The CDR3 length is 16 residues. After removal of 6 bases from V and 3 bases from J, the junction contained 14 bases not matched to a gene. The CDR3 bases are TGTGCCAGCAGCCCCTTAGCGCCAGGGGGTCTCTACGAGCAGTACTTC. The encoded protein is CASSPLAPGGLYEQYF.

This clonotype was detected a few times. The CDR3, as DNA: TGTGCCAGCACGATTCAACAAGAGGGGTATGGCTACACCTTC. Its translation is CASTIQQEGYGYTF. The rearrangement links TRBV4-2 to TRBJ1-2; tentatively, D is TRBD1 (5 bases). The CDR3 totals 14 residues. Trimming took off 7 bases at V and 5 bases at J, with 17 bases between the two ends. CDR1 is LGHNA, CDR2 YNFKEQ, per germline.

Ten or more counts support this clonotype. The chain uses TRBV6-1 and TRBJ2-5; 10 nucleotides agree with TRBD1. This CDR3 is 16 amino acids long. The germline V gene has CDR1 MNHNS and CDR2 SASEGT. The J segment lost 1 base and the V segment lost 2 bases, leaving 4 bases of the junction unmatched. CDR3: CASSERRTGGQETQYF. The CDR3 DNA reads as TGTGCCAGCAGTGAAAGGAGGACAGGGGGCCAAGAGACCCAGTACTTC.